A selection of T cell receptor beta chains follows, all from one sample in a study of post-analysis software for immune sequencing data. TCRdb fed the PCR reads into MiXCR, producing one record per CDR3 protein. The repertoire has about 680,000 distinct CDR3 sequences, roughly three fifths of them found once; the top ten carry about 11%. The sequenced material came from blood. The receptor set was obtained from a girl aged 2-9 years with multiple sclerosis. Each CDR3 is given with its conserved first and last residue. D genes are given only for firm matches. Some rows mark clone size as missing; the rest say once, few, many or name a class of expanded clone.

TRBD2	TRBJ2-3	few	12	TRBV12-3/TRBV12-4	CASETRGGTQYF	TGTGCCAGCGAAACCCGGGGGGGGACGCAGTATTTT
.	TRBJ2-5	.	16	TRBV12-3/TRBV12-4	CASSLGGIPLKETQYF	TGTGCCAGCAGTTTGGGCGGAATCCCCCTAAAAGAGACCCAGTACTTC
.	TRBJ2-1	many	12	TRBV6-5	CASSYSGNEQFF	TGTGCCAGCAGTTACTCAGGGAATGAGCAGTTCTTC
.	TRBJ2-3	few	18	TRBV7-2	CASSLVGTAGIGTDTQYF	TGTGCCAGCAGCTTAGTAGGCACCGCAGGGATTGGCACAGATACGCAGTATTTT
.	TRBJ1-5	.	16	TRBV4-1	CASSQESAVSNQPQHF	TGCGCCAGCAGCCAAGAATCAGCGGTTAGCAATCAGCCCCAGCATTTT
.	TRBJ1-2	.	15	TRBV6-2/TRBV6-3	CASSFSAGEGHGYTF	TGTGCCAGCAGCTTTTCCGCAGGGGAGGGACATGGCTACACCTTC
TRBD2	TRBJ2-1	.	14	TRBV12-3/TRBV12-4	CASRSLRGGTEQFF	TGTGCCAGCAGGTCCTTAAGGGGAGGGACTGAGCAGTTCTTC
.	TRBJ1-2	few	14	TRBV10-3	CAISEEGGGNGYTF	TGTGCCATCAGTGAGGAAGGCGGAGGGAATGGCTACACCTTC
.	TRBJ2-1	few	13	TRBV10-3	CAIRSGVGNEQFF	TGTGCCATCAGGTCGGGAGTCGGCAATGAGCAGTTCTTC
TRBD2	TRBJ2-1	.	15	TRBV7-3	CASSLYTGTSNEQFF	TGTGCCAGCAGCCTATATACCGGGACTAGCAATGAGCAGTTCTTC
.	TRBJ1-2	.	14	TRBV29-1	CSVSYPGTSYGYTF	TGCAGCGTTTCGTACCCGGGGACTTCCTATGGCTACACCTTC
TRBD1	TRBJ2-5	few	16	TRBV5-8	CASSLAATGLGETQYF	TGTGCCAGCAGCTTGGCCGCGACAGGGCTAGGAGAGACCCAGTACTTC
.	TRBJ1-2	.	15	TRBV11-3	CASSSFGDEIAGYTF	TGTGCCAGCAGCTCGTTCGGGGACGAAATTGCTGGCTACACCTTC
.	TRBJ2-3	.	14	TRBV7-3	CASSSAGHTDTQYF	TGTGCCAGCAGCTCCGCGGGTCACACAGATACGCAGTATTTT
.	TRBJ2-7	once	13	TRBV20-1	CSARDRHSYEQYF	TGCAGTGCCAGAGACAGGCACTCCTACGAGCAGTACTTC
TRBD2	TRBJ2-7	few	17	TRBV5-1	CASSLSSGRLSSYEQYF	TGCGCCAGCAGCTTGTCTAGCGGGAGGCTGAGCTCCTACGAGCAGTACTTC
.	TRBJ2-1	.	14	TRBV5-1	CASTWGTLYNEQFF	TGCGCCAGCACCTGGGGGACATTATACAATGAGCAGTTCTTC
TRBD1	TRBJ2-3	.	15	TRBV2	CASSDTGVRTDTQYF	TGTGCCAGCAGTGATACAGGGGTACGGACAGATACGCAGTATTTT
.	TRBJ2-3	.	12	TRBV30	CAWSPGTDTQYF	TGTGCCTGGAGTCCGGGCACAGATACGCAGTATTTT
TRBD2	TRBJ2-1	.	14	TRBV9	CASNPSGRSNEQFF	TGTGCCAGCAATCCTAGCGGGAGAAGTAATGAGCAGTTCTTC
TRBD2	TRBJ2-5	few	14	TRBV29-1	CSVEPAGVQETQYF	TGCAGCGTTGAACCAGCGGGGGTACAAGAGACCCAGTACTTC
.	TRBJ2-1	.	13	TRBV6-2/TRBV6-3	CASSSLRTMSQFF	TGTGCCAGCAGTTCCCTAAGGACGATGTCGCAGTTCTTC
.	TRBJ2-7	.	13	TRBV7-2	CASSLLDDYEQYF	TGTGCCAGCAGCTTATTGGACGACTACGAGCAGTACTTC
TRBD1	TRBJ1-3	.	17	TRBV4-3	CASSVRAGGRPGNTIYF	TGCGCCAGCAGCGTGCGTGCAGGGGGTAGACCTGGAAACACCATATATTTT
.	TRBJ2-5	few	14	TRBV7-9	CASSRRGGPGSQYF	TGTGCCAGCAGCCGCAGGGGCGGTCCCGGATCCCAGTACTTC
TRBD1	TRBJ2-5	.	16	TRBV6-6	CASRVARQGEGETQYF	TGTGCCAGCAGAGTGGCCCGGCAGGGGGAAGGAGAGACCCAGTACTTC
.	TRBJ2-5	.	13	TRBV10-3	CAISESRGETQYF	TGTGCCATCAGTGAGTCGAGGGGAGAGACCCAGTACTTC
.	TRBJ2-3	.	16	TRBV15	CATSREIGAGTDTQYF	TGTGCCACCAGCAGAGAGATAGGGGCCGGCACAGATACGCAGTATTTT
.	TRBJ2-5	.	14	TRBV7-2	CASSSWGVQETQYF	TGTGCCAGCAGCTCGTGGGGGGTCCAAGAGACCCAGTACTTC
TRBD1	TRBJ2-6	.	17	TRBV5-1	CASSAGTGVSGANVLTF	TGCGCCAGCAGCGCCGGGACAGGCGTCTCTGGGGCCAACGTCCTGACTTTC
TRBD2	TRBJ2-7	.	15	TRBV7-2	CASSLALAVAYEQYF	TGTGCCAGCAGCTTAGCCCTAGCGGTAGCCTACGAGCAGTACTTC
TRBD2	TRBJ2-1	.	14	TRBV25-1	CASSAIAGSNEQFF	TGTGCCAGCAGCGCCATAGCGGGGTCGAATGAGCAGTTCTTC
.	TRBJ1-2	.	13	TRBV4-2	CATKGTDNYGYTF	TGTGCCACGAAGGGGACGGATAACTATGGCTACACCTTC
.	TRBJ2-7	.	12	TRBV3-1	CANSPLEGEQYF	TGTGCCAACAGCCCCCTGGAGGGAGAGCAGTACTTC
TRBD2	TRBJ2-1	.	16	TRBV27	CASSAGTSGSYNEQFF	TGTGCCAGCAGTGCCGGGACTAGCGGGAGTTACAATGAGCAGTTCTTC
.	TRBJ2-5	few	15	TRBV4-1	CASSLAQGTEETQYF	TGCGCCAGCAGCCTTGCCCAGGGGACTGAAGAGACCCAGTACTTC
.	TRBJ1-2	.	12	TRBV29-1	CSVGDDYGGYTF	TGCAGCGTTGGTGACGACTATGGAGGCTACACCTTC
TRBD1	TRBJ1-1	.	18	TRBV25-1	CASSEGRGLGGSAEEAFF	TGTGCCAGCAGTGAAGGGCGGGGCTTAGGGGGCTCCGCCGAGGAAGCTTTCTTT
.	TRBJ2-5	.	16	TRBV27	CASSLARHPEKETQYF	TGTGCCAGCAGTTTAGCCCGACATCCCGAAAAAGAGACCCAGTACTTC
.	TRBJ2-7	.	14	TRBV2	CASSRLPLAEEQYF	TGTGCCAGCAGTCGACTCCCCTTGGCTGAGGAGCAGTACTTC
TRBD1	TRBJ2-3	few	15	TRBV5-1	CASSSTGDSTDTQYF	TGCGCCAGCAGCTCAACAGGGGATAGCACAGATACGCAGTATTTT
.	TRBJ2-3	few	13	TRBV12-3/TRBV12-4	CASSDVSTDAQYF	TGTGCCAGCAGCGACGTTAGCACAGATGCGCAGTATTTT
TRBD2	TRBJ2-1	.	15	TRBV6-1	CASSDSGRAKNEQFF	TGTGCCAGCAGTGATAGCGGGAGGGCCAAGAATGAGCAGTTCTTC
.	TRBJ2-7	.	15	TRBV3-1	CASSPTTTSSYEQYF	TGTGCCAGCAGCCCTACCACGACGAGCTCCTACGAGCAGTACTTC
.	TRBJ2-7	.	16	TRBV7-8	CASSPPGSSNGYEQYF	TGTGCCAGCAGCCCCCCGGGCAGTTCAAATGGCTACGAGCAGTACTTC
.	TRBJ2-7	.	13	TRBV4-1	CASSLIHGGEQYF	TGCGCCAGCAGCTTAATCCACGGTGGCGAGCAGTACTTC
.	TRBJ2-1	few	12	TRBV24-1	CATSDLNSKQFF	TGTGCCACCAGTGATCTGAATAGTAAGCAGTTCTTC
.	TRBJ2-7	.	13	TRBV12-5	CASRSLESYEQYF	TGTGCTAGTCGGTCCCTCGAGAGCTACGAGCAGTACTTC
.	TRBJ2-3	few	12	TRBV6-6	CASSYGKDTQYF	TGTGCCAGCAGTTACGGCAAGGATACGCAGTATTTT
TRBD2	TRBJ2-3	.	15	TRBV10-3	CAISESRGTTDTQYF	TGTGCCATCAGTGAGTCGCGGGGGACCACAGATACGCAGTATTTT
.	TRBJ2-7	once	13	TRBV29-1	CSVLTSGGREEYF	TGCAGCGTCCTAACCTCCGGGGGCCGCGAGGAGTACTTC
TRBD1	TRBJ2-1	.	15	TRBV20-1	CSAHPGTGAYNEQFF	TGCAGTGCCCACCCGGGGACAGGTGCCTACAATGAGCAGTTCTTC
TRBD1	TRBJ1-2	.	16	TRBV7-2	CASSSLRQGLNYGYTF	TGTGCCAGCAGCAGCCTACGACAGGGATTAAACTATGGCTACACCTTC
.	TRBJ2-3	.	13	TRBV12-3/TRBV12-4	CANSFQVTDTQYF	TGTGCCAACAGTTTCCAGGTCACAGATACGCAGTATTTT
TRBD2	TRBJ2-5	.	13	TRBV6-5	CASSGTNEETQYF	TGTGCCAGCAGCGGGACTAACGAAGAGACCCAGTACTTC
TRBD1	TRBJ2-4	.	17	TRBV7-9	CASSLDTGDIAKNIQYF	TGTGCCAGCAGCTTAGACACAGGGGACATAGCCAAAAACATTCAGTACTTC
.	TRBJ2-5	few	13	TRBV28	CASSIGQQETQYF	TGTGCCAGCAGTATCGGACAGCAAGAGACCCAGTACTTC
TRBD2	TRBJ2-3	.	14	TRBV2	CASSGTSGLSTQYF	TGTGCCAGCAGTGGGACTAGCGGCCTGTCGACGCAGTATTTT
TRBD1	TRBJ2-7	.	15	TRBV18	CASSPRQGISYEQYF	TGTGCCAGCTCACCAAGACAGGGGATCTCCTACGAGCAGTACTTC
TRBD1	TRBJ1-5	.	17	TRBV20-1	CSARVPPGQGLNQPQHF	TGCAGTGCTAGAGTTCCTCCGGGACAGGGACTCAATCAGCCCCAGCATTTT